The 8 T cell receptor beta chains below come from one sample, sequenced in a study of shared clonotypes between healthy human individuals. Generated by immunoSEQ multiplex PCR, the TCRdb table keeps only in-frame clones and is missing some. The table lists millions of clones, about 95% of them singletons, with roughly 1% in the top ten. CD8 cells classed as naive were CD45RO-negative and positively selected for CCR7, excluding terminally differentiated effector memory CD45RA+ cells. Source material: naive CD8+ T cells sorted from blood. The source is a young man in good health.

This chain connects TRBV5-4 to TRBJ2-3; D is perhaps TRBD2 (5 bases). Germline V CDR1 and CDR2: SGHNT, YYREEE (reference sequence). This CDR3 has 16 amino acids. With 4 bases removed from V and 3 bases from J, the gap between germline ends came to 18 bases. The CDR3 loop is CASSQSGLGNTDTQYF. In DNA, the CDR3 is TGTGCCAGCAGCCAATCGGGGTTGGGGAATACAGATACGCAGTATTTT.

The chain has TRBV9 and TRBJ2-2; D uncertain. The CDR3 spans 13 residues. CDR1 and CDR2 from the germline V gene are SGDLS and YYNGEE. V dropped 3 bases and J dropped 4 bases, with 7 bases sitting between them. CDR3 region: CASSASATGELFF. The CDR3 DNA follows: TGTGCCAGCAGCGCGTCGGCCACCGGGGAGCTGTTTTTT.

The chain's CDR3 is CASRWGQGVSGANVLTF. In DNA form, the CDR3 reads TGTGCCAGCAGGTGGGGACAGGGAGTGTCTGGGGCCAACGTCCTGACTTTC. The chain links TRBV7-9 to TRBJ2-6; 9 bases fit TRBD1. This CDR3 comprises 17 residues. Germline CDR1 and CDR2: SEHNR and FQNEAQ (reference sequence). The trim removed 6 bases at V and 1 base at J, leaving 7 bases unmatched.

This clone came up once. This chain links TRBV4-1 with TRBJ2-3; 7 bases are shared with TRBD2. The CDR3 is 14 amino acids. With 0 bases clipped from V and 5 bases from J, the junction kept 2 bases outside the gene matches. Germline V gives CDR1 MGHRA, CDR2 YSYEKL. CDR3 nucleotide sequence: TGCGCCAGCAGCCAAGATGCTAGCGGAGATACGCAGTATTTT. It specifies CASSQDASGDTQYF.

The chain links TRBV12-1 to TRBJ1-5. TRBV12-1 is an annotated pseudogene. The CDR3 totals 17 residues. CDR3 sequence reads: CASSSGTGKNSNQPQHF. The CDR3 bases are TGTGCCAGCAGCTCAGGAACCGGGAAAAATAGCAATCAGCCCCAGCATTTT.

The CDR3 nucleotides are TGTGCCAGCAGCGTAGCCGGGACAGGGTTGGGAGAGACCCAGTACTTC. It codes for CASSVAGTGLGETQYF. This chain links TRBV9 with TRBJ2-5, with 9 bases that match TRBD1. The ends lost 0 bases at V and 4 bases at J; junction bases unmatched: 7. This CDR3 region has 16 residues. Germline values: CDR1 SGDLS, CDR2 YYNGEE.

The chain carries TRBV6-1 and TRBJ1-2, with a weak D call TRBD1 (5 bases). V lost 3 bases and J lost 4, with 12 bases in between. CDR3 size: 14 residues. CDR1 and CDR2 (germline): MNHNS, SASEGT. The CDR3 protein is CASSDAGRGYGYTF. CDR3 bases: TGTGCCAGCAGTGACGCGGGGCGAGGCTATGGCTACACCTTC.

The chain links TRBV27 to TRBJ1-5, with D tentatively TRBD1 (6 bases). V was shortened by 5 bases and J by 6 bases, with 11 bases between the two germline ends. Germline V gene sequence: CDR1 MNHEY, CDR2 SMNVEV (reference sequence). CDR3 length: 13 residues. The CDR3 reads CASSPGAGQPQHF. Here the CDR3 DNA reads TGTGCCAGCAGTCCGGGGGCAGGTCAGCCCCAGCATTTT.